The source of this T cell receptor (beta chain) is a study of T cell responses to AZD1222 COVID-19 vaccine. Between the trimmed V and J ends, which lost 4 bases and 2 bases, there was a span of 13 bases. In germline, CDR1 is SGDLS, CDR2 YYNGEE. This CDR3 comprises 15 residues. On this clone: Its antigen is not known.

Findings of the study overall: A reported finding is that nearly half of spike-specific TCRs target unmutated variant regions. Only a handful of AZD1222 recipients were seropositive at baseline.

The assay was immunoSEQ multiplex PCR, and TCRdb's table has in-frame clones only and misses some. The sample yields 85,000 to 100,000 clones, approximately 88% seen once. The sample here was peripheral blood, taken on day 0 of AZD1222 vaccination. This TCR came from an adult in good health. The J gene is TRBJ1-3, the V gene TRBV9; TRBD1 might be the D (5 bases). In DNA, the CDR3 is TGTGCCAGCAGCATAGGTGACAGACCTGGAAACACCATATATTTT. Protein product: CASSIGDRPGNTIYF.